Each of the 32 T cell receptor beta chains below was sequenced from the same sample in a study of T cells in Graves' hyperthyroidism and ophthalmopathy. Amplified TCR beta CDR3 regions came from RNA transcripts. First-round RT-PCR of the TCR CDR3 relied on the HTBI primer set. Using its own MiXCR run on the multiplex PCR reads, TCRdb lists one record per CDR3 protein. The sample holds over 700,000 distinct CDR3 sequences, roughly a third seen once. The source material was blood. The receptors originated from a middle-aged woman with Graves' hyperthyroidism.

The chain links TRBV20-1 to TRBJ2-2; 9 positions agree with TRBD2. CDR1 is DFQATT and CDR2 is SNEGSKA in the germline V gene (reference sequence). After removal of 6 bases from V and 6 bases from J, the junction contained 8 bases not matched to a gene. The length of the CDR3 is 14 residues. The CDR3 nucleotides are TGCAGTGCCGAGAACCTAGCGGGGTCCGGGGAGCTGTTTTTT. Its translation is CSAENLAGSGELFF.

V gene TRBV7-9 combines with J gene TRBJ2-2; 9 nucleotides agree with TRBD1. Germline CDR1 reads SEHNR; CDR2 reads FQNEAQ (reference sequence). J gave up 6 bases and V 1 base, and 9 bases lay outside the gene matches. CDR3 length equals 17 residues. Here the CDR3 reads CASSLGSGQGGAGELFF. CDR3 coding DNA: TGTGCCAGCAGCTTAGGGTCGGGACAGGGCGGTGCCGGGGAGCTGTTTTTT.

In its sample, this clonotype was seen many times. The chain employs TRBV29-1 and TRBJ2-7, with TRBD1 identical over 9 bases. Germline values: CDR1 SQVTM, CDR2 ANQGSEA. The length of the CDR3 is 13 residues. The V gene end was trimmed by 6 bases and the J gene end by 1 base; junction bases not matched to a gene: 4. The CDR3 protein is CSVGDRESYEQYF. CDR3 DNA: TGCAGCGTAGGGGACAGGGAGTCCTACGAGCAGTACTTC.

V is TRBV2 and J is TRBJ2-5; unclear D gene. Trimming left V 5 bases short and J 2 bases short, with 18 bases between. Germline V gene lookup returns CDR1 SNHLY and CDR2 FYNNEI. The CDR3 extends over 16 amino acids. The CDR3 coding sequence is TGTGCCAGCAGTTACTTCCCACAGACTGGACAAGAGACCCAGTACTTC. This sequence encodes CASSYFPQTGQETQYF. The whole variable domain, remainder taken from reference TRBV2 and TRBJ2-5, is EPEVTQTPSHQVTQMGQEVILRCVPISNHLYFYWYRQILGQKVEFLVSFYNNEISEKSEIFDDQFSVERPDGSNFTLKIRSTKLEDSAMYFCASSYFPQTGQETQYFGPGTRLLVL.

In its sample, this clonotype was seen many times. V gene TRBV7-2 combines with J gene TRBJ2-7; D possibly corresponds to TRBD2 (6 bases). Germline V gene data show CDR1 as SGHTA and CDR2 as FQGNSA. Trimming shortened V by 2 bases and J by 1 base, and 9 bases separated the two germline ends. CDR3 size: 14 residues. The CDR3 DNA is TGTGCCAGCAGCTTACGGGAGAGGTCCTACGAGCAGTACTTC. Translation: CASSLRERSYEQYF.

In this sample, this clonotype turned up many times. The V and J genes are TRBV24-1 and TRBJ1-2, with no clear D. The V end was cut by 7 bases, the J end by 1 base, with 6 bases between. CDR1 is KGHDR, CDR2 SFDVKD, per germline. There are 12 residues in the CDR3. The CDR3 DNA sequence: TGTGCCACCAGCGGGAGTAACTATGGCTACACCTTC. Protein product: CATSGSNYGYTF.

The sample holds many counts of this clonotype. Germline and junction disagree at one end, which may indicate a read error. The DNA of the CDR3 is TGTGCCAGCAGCCCCTATTCGGGGGCTACAGGGATTTTCTTC. Translating it yields CASSPYSGATGIFF. J is TRBJ1-2 and V is TRBV7-9, with D maybe TRBD1 (6 bases). The CDR3 runs to 14 residues. Germline V gene lookup returns CDR1 SEHNR and CDR2 FQNEAQ (reference sequence).

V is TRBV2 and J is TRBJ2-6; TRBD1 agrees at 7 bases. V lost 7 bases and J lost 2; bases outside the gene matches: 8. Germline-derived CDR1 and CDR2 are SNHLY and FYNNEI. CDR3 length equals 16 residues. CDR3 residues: CASNPVQGTGANVLTF. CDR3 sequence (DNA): TGTGCCAGCAACCCTGTACAGGGGACTGGGGCCAACGTCCTGACTTTC.

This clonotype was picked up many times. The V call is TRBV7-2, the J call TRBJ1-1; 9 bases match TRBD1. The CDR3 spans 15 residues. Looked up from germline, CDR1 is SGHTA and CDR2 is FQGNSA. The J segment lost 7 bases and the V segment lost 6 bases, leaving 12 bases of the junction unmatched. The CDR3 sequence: CASSRPGQGFGEAFF. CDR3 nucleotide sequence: TGTGCCAGCAGTAGACCGGGACAGGGCTTCGGTGAAGCTTTCTTT.

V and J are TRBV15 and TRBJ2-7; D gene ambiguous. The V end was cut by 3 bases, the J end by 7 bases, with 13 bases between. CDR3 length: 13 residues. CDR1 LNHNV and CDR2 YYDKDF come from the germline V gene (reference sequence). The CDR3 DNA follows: TGTGCCACCAGCAGCCACCACCAAGGGGAGCAGTACTTC. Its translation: CATSSHHQGEQYF.

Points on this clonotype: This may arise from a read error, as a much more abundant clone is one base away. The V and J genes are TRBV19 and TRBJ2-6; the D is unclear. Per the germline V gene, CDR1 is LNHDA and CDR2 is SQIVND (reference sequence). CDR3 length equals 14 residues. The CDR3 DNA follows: TGTGCCAGCTTCGCCCGCTCTGGGGTCAACGTCCTGACTTTC. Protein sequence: CASFARSGVNVLTF.

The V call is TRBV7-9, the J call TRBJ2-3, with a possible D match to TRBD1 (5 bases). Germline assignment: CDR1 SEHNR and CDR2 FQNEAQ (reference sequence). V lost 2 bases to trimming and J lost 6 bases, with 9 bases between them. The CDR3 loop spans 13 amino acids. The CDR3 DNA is TGTGCCAGCAGCTTACCAGGGTGGGATACGCAGTATTTT. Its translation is CASSLPGWDTQYF.

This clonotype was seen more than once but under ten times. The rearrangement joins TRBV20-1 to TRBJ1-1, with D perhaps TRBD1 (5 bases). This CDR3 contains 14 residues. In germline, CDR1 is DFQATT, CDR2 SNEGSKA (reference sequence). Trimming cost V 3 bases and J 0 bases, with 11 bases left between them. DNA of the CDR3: TGCAGTGCTAGTGTTTCAGGGATGAACACTGAAGCTTTCTTT. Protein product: CSASVSGMNTEAFF.

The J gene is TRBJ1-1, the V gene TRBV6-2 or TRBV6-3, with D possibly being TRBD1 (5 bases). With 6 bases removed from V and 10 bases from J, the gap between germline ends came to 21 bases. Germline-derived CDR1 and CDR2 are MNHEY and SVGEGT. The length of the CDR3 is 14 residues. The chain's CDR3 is CASRSRQGTSGAFF. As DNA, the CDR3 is TGTGCCAGCAGATCCCGGCAGGGAACAAGCGGAGCTTTCTTT.

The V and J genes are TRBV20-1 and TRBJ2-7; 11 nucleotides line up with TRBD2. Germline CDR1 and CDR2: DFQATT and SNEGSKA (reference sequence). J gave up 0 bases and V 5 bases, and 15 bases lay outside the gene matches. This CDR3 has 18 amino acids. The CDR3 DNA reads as TGCAGTGCTCTCGGGCTAGCGGGGGGACAGGGAAGCTCCTACGAGCAGTACTTC. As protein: CSALGLAGGQGSSYEQYF.

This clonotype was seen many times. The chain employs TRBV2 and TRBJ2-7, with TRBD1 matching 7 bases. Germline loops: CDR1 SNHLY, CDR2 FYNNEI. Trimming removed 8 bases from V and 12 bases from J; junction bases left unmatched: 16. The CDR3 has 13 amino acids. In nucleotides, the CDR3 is TGTGCCAGCTCTTGGCTCGGACAGGCGGAATCGTACTTC. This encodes CASSWLGQAESYF. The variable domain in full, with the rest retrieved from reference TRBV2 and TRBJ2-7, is EPEVTQTPSHQVTQMGQEVILRCVPISNHLYFYWYRQILGQKVEFLVSFYNNEISEKSEIFDDQFSVERPDGSNFTLKIRSTKLEDSAMYFCASSWLGQAESYFGPGTRLTVT.

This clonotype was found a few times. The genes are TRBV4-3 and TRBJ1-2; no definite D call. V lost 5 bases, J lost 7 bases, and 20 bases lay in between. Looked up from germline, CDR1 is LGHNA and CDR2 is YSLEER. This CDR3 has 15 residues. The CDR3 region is CASSSYVQAGFGYTF. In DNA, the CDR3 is TGCGCCAGCAGCTCGTATGTTCAGGCTGGGTTTGGCTACACCTTC.

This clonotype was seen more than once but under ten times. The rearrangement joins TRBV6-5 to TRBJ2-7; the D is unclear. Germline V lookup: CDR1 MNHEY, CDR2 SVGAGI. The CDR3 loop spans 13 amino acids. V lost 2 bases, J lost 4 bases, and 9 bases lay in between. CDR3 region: CASSYDQAYEQYF. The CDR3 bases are TGTGCCAGCAGTTACGACCAAGCATACGAGCAGTACTTC.

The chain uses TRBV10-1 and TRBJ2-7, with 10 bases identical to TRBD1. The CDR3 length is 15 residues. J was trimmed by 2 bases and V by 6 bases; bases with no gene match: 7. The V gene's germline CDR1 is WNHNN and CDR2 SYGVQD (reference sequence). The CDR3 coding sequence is TGCGCCAGCAGCCACGGACAGGGGGAGACCTACGAGCAGTACTTC. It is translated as CASSHGQGETYEQYF.

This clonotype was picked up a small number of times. CDR3 in amino acids: CASSLEVRVFYGYTF. The CDR3 DNA sequence: TGTGCCAGCAGCTTAGAAGTACGCGTCTTTTATGGCTACACCTTC. The gene calls are TRBV7-2 and TRBJ1-2, with D unclear. The CDR3 sequence is 15 residues long. Trimming left V 1 base short and J 5 bases short, with 14 bases between. The V gene's germline CDR1 is SGHTA and CDR2 FQGNSA.

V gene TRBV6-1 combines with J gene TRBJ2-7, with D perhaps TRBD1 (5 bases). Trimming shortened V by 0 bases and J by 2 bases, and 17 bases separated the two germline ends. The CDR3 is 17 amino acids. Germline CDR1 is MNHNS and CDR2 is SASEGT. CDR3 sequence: CASSEAVGRWTTYEQYF. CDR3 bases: TGTGCCAGCAGTGAAGCGGTTGGTCGGTGGACAACCTACGAGCAGTACTTC.

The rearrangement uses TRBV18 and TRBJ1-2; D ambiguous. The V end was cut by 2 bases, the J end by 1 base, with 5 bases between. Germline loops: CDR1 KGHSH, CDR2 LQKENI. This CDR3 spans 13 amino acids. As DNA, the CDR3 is TGTGCCAGCTCACCAACGCATAACTATGGCTACACCTTC. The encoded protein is CASSPTHNYGYTF.

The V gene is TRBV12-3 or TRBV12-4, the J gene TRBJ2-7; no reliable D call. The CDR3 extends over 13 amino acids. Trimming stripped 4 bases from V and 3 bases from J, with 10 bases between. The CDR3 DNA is TGTGCCAGCAGTTACCTTGTCCGCTACGAGCAGTACTTC. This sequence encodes CASSYLVRYEQYF.

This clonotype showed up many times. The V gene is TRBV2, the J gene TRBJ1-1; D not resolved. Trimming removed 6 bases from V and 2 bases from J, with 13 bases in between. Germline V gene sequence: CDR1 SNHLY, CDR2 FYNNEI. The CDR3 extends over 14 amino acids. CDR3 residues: CASREGIINTEAFF. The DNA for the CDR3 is TGTGCCAGCAGGGAGGGAATAATCAACACTGAAGCTTTCTTT.

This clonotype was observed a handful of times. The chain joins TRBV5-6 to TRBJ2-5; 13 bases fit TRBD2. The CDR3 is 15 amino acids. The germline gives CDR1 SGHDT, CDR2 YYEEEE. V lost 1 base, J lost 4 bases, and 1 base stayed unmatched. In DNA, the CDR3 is TGTGCCAGCAGCTTGACTAGCGGGGGGGCAGAGACCCAGTACTTC. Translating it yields CASSLTSGGAETQYF.

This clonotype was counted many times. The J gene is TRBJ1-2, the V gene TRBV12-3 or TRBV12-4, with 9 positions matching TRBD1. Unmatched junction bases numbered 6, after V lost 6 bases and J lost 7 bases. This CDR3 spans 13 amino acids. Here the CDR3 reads CASRSGTGFGYTF. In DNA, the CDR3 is TGTGCCAGCAGATCCGGGACAGGGTTTGGCTACACCTTC.

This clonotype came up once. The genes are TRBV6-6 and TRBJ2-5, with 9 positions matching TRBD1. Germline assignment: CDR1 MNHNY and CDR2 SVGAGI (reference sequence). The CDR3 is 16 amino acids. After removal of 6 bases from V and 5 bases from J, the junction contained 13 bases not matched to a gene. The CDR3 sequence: CASSQGRDRVVETQYF. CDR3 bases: TGTGCCAGCAGCCAAGGTAGGGACAGGGTGGTCGAGACCCAGTACTTC.

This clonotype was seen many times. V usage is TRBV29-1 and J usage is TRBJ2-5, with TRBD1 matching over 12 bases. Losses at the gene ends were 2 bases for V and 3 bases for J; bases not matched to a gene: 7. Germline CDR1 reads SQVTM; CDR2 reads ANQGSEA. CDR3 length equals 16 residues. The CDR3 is CSVERGGTGGEETQYF. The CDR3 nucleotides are TGCAGCGTTGAAAGGGGAGGGACAGGGGGCGAAGAGACCCAGTACTTC.

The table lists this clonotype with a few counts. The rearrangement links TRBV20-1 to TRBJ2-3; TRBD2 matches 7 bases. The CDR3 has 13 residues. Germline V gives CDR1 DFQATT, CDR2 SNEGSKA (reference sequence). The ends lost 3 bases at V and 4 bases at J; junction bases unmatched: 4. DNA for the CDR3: TGCAGTGCTAGTAGGGACTACCCAGATACGCAGTATTTT. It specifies CSASRDYPDTQYF.

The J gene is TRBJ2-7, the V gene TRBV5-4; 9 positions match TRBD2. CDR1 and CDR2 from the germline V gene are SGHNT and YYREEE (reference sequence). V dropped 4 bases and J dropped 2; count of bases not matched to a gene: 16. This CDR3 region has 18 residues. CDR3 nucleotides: TGTGCCAGCAGCCCCCGCAAAAAATTAGCGGGAGCCACCTACGAGCAGTACTTC. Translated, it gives CASSPRKKLAGATYEQYF.

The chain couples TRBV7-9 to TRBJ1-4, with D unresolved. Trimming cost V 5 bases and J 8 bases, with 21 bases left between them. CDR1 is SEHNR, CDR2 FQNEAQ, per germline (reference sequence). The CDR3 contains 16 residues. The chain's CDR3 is CASSRDTDGGGEKLFF. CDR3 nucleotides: TGTGCCAGCAGCCGGGATACGGACGGTGGCGGAGAAAAACTGTTTTTT. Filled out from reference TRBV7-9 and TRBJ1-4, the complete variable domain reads DTGVSQNPRHKITKRGQNVTFRCDPISEHNRLYWYRQTLGQGPEFLTYFQNEAQLEKSRLLSDRFSAERPKGSFSTLEIQRTEQGDSAMYLCASSRDTDGGGEKLFFGSGTQLSVL.

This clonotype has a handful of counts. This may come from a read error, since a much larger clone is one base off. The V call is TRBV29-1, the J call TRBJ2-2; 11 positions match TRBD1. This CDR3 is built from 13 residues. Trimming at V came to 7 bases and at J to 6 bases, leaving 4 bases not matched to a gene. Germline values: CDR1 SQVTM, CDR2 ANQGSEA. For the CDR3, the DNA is TGCAGCGGTAGGACAGGGGGCGCCGGGGAGCTGTTTTTT. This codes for CSGRTGGAGELFF.